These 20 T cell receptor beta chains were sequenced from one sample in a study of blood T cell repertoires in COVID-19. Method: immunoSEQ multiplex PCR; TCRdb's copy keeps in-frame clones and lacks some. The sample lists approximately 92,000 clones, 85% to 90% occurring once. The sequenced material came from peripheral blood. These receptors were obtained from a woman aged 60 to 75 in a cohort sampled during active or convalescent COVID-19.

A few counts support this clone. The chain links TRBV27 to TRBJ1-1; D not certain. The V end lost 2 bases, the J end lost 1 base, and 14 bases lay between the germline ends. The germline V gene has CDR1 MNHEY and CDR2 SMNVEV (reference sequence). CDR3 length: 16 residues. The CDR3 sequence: CASSLMGSLENTEAFF. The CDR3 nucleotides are TGTGCCAGCAGTTTAATGGGGAGCCTAGAGAACACTGAAGCTTTCTTT.

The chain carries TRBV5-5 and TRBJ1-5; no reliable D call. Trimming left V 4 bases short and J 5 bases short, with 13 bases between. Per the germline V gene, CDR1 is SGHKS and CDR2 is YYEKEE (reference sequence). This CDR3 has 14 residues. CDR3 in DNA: TGTGCCAGCAGCCCACAGACGGATGATCAGCCCCAGCATTTT. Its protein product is CASSPQTDDQPQHF.

The CDR3 nucleotides read TGTGCCAGTAGTATGTTAGGACAGGGTGTTGGCTACACCTTC. It encodes CASSMLGQGVGYTF. The chain combines TRBV19 with TRBJ1-2; TRBD1 matches at 8 bases. Germline values: CDR1 LNHDA, CDR2 SQIVND (reference sequence). The CDR3 contains 14 residues. The J segment lost 7 bases and the V segment lost 3 bases, leaving 7 bases of the junction unmatched. The full variable domain, in which reference TRBV19 and TRBJ1-2 provide the parts outside the CDR3, is DGGITQSPKYLFRKEGQNVTLSCEQNLNHDAMYWYRQDPGQGLRLIYYSQIVNDFQKGDIAEGYSVSREKKESFPLTVTSAQKNPTAFYLCASSMLGQGVGYTFGSGTRLTVV.

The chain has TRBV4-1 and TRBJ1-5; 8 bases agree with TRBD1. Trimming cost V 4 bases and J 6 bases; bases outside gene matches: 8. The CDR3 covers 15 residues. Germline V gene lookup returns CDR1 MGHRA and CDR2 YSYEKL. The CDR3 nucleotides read TGCGCCAGCAGCCTCACCACAGGGGGAGGTCAGCCCCAGCATTTT. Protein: CASSLTTGGGQPQHF.

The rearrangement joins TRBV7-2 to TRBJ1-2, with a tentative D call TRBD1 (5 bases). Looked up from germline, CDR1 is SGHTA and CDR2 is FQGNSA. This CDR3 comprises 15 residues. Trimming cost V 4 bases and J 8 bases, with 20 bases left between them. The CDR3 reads CASSWASSGRRGYTF. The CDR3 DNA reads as TGTGCCAGCAGCTGGGCCTCGTCAGGGAGGCGGGGCTACACCTTC.

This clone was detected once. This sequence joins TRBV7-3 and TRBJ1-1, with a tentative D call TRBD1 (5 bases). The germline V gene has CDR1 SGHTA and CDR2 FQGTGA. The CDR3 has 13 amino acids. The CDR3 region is CATSSGVNTEAFF. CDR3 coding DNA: TGTGCTACGTCGTCGGGGGTGAACACTGAAGCTTTCTTT.

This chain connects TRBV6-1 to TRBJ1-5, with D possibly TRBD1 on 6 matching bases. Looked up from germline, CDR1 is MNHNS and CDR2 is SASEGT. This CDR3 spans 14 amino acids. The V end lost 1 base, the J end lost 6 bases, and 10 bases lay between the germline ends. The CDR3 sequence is CASSEDRDSQPQHF. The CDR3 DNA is TGTGCCAGCAGTGAAGACAGGGATAGTCAGCCCCAGCATTTT.

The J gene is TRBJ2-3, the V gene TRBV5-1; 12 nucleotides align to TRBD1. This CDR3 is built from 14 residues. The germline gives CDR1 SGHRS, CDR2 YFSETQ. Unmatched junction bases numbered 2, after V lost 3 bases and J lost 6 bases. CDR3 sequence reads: CASSSGQGADTQYF. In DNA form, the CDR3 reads TGCGCCAGCAGCTCGGGACAGGGGGCTGATACGCAGTATTTT.

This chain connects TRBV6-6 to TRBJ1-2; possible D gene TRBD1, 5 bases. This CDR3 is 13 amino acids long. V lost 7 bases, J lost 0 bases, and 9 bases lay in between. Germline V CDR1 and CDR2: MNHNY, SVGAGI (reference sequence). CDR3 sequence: CASTKGANYGYTF. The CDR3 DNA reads TGTGCCAGCACCAAAGGGGCTAACTATGGCTACACCTTC.

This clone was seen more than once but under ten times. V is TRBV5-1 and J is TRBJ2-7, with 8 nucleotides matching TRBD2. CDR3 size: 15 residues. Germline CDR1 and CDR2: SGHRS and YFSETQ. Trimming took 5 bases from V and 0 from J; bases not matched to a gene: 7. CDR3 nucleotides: TGCGCCAGCAGTAGCGGGGCCCCGACCTCCTACGAGCAGTACTTC. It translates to CASSSGAPTSYEQYF.

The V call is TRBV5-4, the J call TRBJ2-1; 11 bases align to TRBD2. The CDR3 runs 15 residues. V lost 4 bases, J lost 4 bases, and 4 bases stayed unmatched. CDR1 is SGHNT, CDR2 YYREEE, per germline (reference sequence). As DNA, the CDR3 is TGTGCCAGCAGCGGGGGACTAGCGGCTTACAATGAGCAGTTCTTC. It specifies CASSGGLAAYNEQFF.

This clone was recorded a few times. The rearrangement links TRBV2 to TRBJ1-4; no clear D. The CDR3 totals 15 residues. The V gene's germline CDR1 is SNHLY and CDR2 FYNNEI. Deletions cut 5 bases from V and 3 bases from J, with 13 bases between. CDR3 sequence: CASSRDTAPNEKLFF. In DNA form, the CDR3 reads TGTGCCAGCAGTCGCGATACAGCCCCTAATGAAAAACTGTTTTTT.

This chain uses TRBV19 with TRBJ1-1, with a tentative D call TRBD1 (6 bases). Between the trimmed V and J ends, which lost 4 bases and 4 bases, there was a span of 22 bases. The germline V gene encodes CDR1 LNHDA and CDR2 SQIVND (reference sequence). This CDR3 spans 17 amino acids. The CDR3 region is CASSRTGTSILVTEAFF. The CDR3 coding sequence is TGTGCCAGTAGTAGAACCGGGACATCCATCCTGGTCACTGAAGCTTTCTTT.

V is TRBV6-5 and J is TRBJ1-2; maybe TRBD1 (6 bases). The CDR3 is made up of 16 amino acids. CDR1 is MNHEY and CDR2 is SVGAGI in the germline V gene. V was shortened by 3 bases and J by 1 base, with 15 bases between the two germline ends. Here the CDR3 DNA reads TGTGCCAGCAGTTATATAGGACAGTCCTTTAACTATGGCTACACCTTC. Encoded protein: CASSYIGQSFNYGYTF.

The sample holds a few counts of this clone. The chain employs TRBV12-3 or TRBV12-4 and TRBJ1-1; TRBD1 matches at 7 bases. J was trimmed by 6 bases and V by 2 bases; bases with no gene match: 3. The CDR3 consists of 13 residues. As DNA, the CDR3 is TGTGCCAGCAGTTTAAGGCAGGGGGCTGAAGCTTTCTTT. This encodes CASSLRQGAEAFF.

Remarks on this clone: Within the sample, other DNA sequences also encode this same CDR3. The CDR3 bases are TGCGCCAGCAGCTTGGGACAGGGAGGAGCCGGGGAGCTGTTTTTT. This gives the protein CASSLGQGGAGELFF. The gene calls are TRBV5-1 and TRBJ2-2, with a weak D call TRBD1 (7 bases). The CDR3 has 15 amino acids. V dropped 0 bases and J dropped 6 bases, with 12 bases sitting between them. CDR1 SGHRS and CDR2 YFSETQ come from the germline V gene.

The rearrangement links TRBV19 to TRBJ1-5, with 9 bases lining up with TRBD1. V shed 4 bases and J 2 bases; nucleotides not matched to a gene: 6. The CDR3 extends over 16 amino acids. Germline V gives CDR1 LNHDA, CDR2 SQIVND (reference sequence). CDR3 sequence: CASSRIQGAGNQPQHF. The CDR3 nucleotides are TGTGCCAGTAGTAGGATACAGGGGGCCGGCAATCAGCCCCAGCATTTT.

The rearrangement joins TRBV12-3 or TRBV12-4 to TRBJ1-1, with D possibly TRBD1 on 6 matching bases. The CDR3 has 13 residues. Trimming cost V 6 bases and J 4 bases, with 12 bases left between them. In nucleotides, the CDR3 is TGTGCCAGCAGAGGGGGGGTTCGCACTGAAGCTTTCTTT. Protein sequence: CASRGGVRTEAFF.

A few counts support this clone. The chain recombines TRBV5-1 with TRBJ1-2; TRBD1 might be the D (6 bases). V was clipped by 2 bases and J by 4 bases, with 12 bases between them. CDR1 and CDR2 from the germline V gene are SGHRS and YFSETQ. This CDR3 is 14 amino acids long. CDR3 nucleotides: TGCGCCAGCAGCTTCGACGGACAGCTCTATGGCTACACCTTC. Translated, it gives CASSFDGQLYGYTF.

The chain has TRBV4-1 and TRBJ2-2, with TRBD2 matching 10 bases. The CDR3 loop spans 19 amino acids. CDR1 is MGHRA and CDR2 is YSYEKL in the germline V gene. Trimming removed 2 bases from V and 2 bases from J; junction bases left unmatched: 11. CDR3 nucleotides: TGCGCCAGCAGCCAAAATCATCGTAGCGGGGGGCGAAACACCGGGGAGCTGTTTTTT. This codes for CASSQNHRSGGRNTGELFF.